The present T cell receptor (beta chain) was sequenced within a study of blood T cell repertoires in COVID-19. Study information: COVID-19 samples collected from the United States, Italy and Spain covered acute and convalescent phases.

Data came from immunoSEQ multiplex PCR; TCRdb stores just in-frame clones and leaves some out. The sample gives around 100,000 clones, about 85% of which show up once; approximately 1.5% is in the top ten. The CDR3 has 12 amino acids. V gave up 6 bases and J gave up 6 bases; unmatched junction bases: 4. The source is a man aged 35 to 55 with acute or convalescent COVID-19. The chain uses TRBV12-3 or TRBV12-4 and TRBJ2-7; 8 positions match TRBD1. Sequencing was done on a sample of peripheral blood. CDR3: CASRQQGGEQYF. CDR3 nucleotides: TGTGCCAGCAGACAACAGGGGGGCGAGCAGTACTTC.